This T cell receptor (beta chain) was captured in a study of blood T cell repertoires in COVID-19. As for the study in general: Acute-phase and convalescent COVID-19 samples originated in the United States, Italy and Spain. Sources were T cells, B-cell-depleted T cells, or PBMCs; the material itself was cDNA or gDNA.

Germline V gene sequence: CDR1 SNHLY, CDR2 FYNNEI. V trimming: 6 bases; J trimming: 2 bases; junction bases outside the gene matches: 13. CDR3 size: 17 residues. Seattle participants joined during active infection and were tracked over time. Produced via immunoSEQ multiplex PCR; TCRdb's table is partial and in-frame only. The sample has 96,000 or so clones, around 81% seen once; the top ten hold under 5.5%. The genes are TRBV2 and TRBJ1-3; the match to TRBD1 covers 7 bases. The material sequenced was peripheral blood. The TCR sequence derives from a man aged 80 or over with COVID-19, enrolled during active disease. This CDR3 is CASRGSTGRKTGNTIYF. For the CDR3, the DNA is TGTGCCAGCAGGGGATCGACAGGGAGGAAGACTGGAAACACCATATATTTT.